This T cell receptor beta chain derives from a study of T cell responses to AZD1222 COVID-19 vaccine. V lost 10 bases and J 4 bases, leaving 12 bases between the germline ends. The CDR3 extends over 11 amino acids. In germline, CDR1 is SGHKS, CDR2 YYEKEE (reference sequence). The protocol was immunoSEQ multiplex PCR, while the TCRdb copy is restricted to in-frame clones and leaves out a portion. Here the sample spans some 150,000 clones, around nine tenths being singletons. Specimen: peripheral blood, collected 28 days after the second AZD1222 dose. The sequence derives from an adult who received the AZD1222 COVID-19 vaccine. The V gene is TRBV5-5, the J gene TRBJ2-7, with D hard to call. The CDR3, as DNA: TGTGCCGGTGCGGATGATTACGAGCAGTACTTC. Residues: CAGADDYEQYF.